What follows are 26 T cell receptor beta chains derived from one specimen sequenced in a study of blood T cell repertoires in COVID-19 (dated by TCRdb to 2018 to 2020). Library generation was performed with the immunoSEQ multiplex PCR assay. Imported from immuneACCESS, the table was reduced by TCRdb to in-frame sequences with V and J called. These copies leave out some clones; in studies compared against another copy, an unresolved V gene accounts for under half, and the cause of the remainder is not known. The sample has about 56,000 clones on record, around 84% of them singletons. The top ten clonotypes cover 10% to 15% of the sample. Sequences were obtained from peripheral blood. These receptors came from a woman of 80 years or more with acute or convalescent COVID-19.

A single count supports this clone. The chain has TRBV6-5 and TRBJ2-2, with 9 bases fitting TRBD1. With V trimmed by 8 bases and J by 6 bases, 7 bases remained unmatched. The CDR3 totals 14 residues. Germline-derived CDR1 and CDR2 are MNHEY and SVGAGI. CDR3 nucleotide sequence: TGTGCCAGCGCCGGGACAGGGATAGCCGGGGAGCTGTTTTTT. It codes for CASAGTGIAGELFF.

This clone was detected only once. V is TRBV6-5 and J is TRBJ2-1, with a tentative D call TRBD1 (5 bases). The CDR3 totals 14 residues. Per germline, CDR1 MNHEY and CDR2 SVGAGI. Deletions cut 0 bases from V and 5 bases from J, with 8 bases between. CDR3 sequence: CASSYSTVNNEQFF. In nucleotides, the CDR3 is TGTGCCAGCAGTTACTCGACAGTGAACAATGAGCAGTTCTTC.

This clone turned up a few times. CDR3 nucleotides: TGTGCCAGCAGTTGGCAGGGGAACACTGAAGCTTTCTTT. It codes for CASSWQGNTEAFF. The chain uses TRBV25-1 and TRBJ1-1; D possibly corresponds to TRBD1 (5 bases). CDR3 size: 13 residues. V was shortened by 5 bases and J by 1 base, with 8 bases between the two germline ends. The germline CDR1 and CDR2 sequences are MGHDK and SYGVNS.

V gene TRBV5-6 combines with J gene TRBJ1-6; TRBD1 matches 8 bases. Germline V gene lookup returns CDR1 SGHDT and CDR2 YYEEEE. J was trimmed by 7 bases and V by 4 bases; bases with no gene match: 10. CDR3 size: 16 residues. The chain's CDR3 is CASSISGTGGNSPLHF. DNA for the CDR3: TGTGCCAGCAGCATATCTGGGACAGGTGGAAATTCACCCCTCCACTTT.

The rearrangement joins TRBV21-1 to TRBJ1-2. TRBV21-1 is a pseudogene. The CDR3 extends over 15 amino acids. As DNA, the CDR3 is TGTGCCAGCAGCAAATGTTTTCGGCGGCACTATGGCTACACCTTC. Translating gives CASSKCFRRHYGYTF.

The chain links TRBV27 to TRBJ1-5, with D possibly TRBD1 on 5 matching bases. The CDR3 runs to 16 residues. The V end lost 5 bases, the J end lost 0 bases, and 14 bases lay between the germline ends. Germline V gives CDR1 MNHEY, CDR2 SMNVEV (reference sequence). DNA for the CDR3: TGTGCCAGCAGTCCGCAGCCGGGGGGTAGCAATCAGCCCCAGCATTTT. It specifies CASSPQPGGSNQPQHF.

Here the CDR3 DNA reads TGTGCCAGCAGCCAAGCAGGGAGGGGTAGTGAGCAGTTCTTC. This gives the protein CASSQAGRGSEQFF. The chain carries TRBV3-1 (or the pseudogene TRBV3-2) and TRBJ2-1; 7 bases align to TRBD2. This CDR3 is 14 amino acids long. V dropped 1 base and J dropped 9; count of bases not matched to a gene: 6. CDR1 is LGHDT and CDR2 is YNNKEL in the germline V gene (reference sequence).

CDR3 protein: CSAPDYYGYTF. In nucleotides, the CDR3 is TGCAGTGCCCCCGACTACTATGGCTACACCTTC. This chain links TRBV20-1 with TRBJ1-2; D remains ambiguous. Germline-derived CDR1 and CDR2 are DFQATT and SNEGSKA (reference sequence). V lost 6 bases and J 3 bases, leaving 8 bases between the germline ends. This CDR3 spans 11 amino acids.

In the case of this clone: An end of the junction does not agree with germline; a read error may underlie this. The CDR3 is CASSRLSGGGRETQYF. The CDR3 DNA follows: TGTGCTAGCAGCCGCCTTAGCGGGGGAGGCCGAGAGACCCAGTACTTC. J is TRBJ2-5 and V is TRBV7-7; 9 bases agree with TRBD2. The CDR3 is 16 amino acids. CDR1 and CDR2 (germline): SSHAT, FNYEAQ (reference sequence).

The gene calls are TRBV27 and TRBJ1-3; D remains ambiguous. The germline V gene has CDR1 MNHEY and CDR2 SMNVEV (reference sequence). This CDR3 comprises 19 residues. V was shortened by 1 base and J by 0 bases, with 19 bases between the two germline ends. The CDR3 region is CASSLWPPQRRSSGNTIYF. The CDR3 DNA follows: TGTGCCAGCAGTTTATGGCCACCTCAGCGCAGAAGCTCTGGAAACACCATATATTTT.

This clone occurred a few times. V and J are TRBV3-1 (or the pseudogene TRBV3-2) and TRBJ1-1; unclear D gene. Germline V lookup: CDR1 LGHDT, CDR2 YNNKEL (reference sequence). The length of the CDR3 is 13 residues. The V end lost 7 bases, the J end lost 8 bases, and 17 bases lay between the germline ends. The CDR3 DNA sequence: TGTGCCAGCATGGGTATTAGCGGGTCAGAAGCTTTCTTT. Amino acids: CASMGISGSEAFF.

The chain couples TRBV6-1 to TRBJ1-3, with 7 bases identical to TRBD1. The CDR3 totals 15 residues. V dropped 0 bases and J dropped 6; count of bases not matched to a gene: 5. Per the germline V gene, CDR1 is MNHNS and CDR2 is SASEGT. The DNA of the CDR3 is TGTGCCAGCAGTGAAGCATGGACAGGAGCAAACACCATATATTTT. It yields the protein CASSEAWTGANTIYF.

The genes are TRBV19 and TRBJ1-2; a possible D gene is TRBD1 (5 bases). V was cut by 7 bases and J by 7 bases, with 16 bases left in between. This CDR3 is 13 amino acids long. From germline, CDR1 is LNHDA and CDR2 SQIVND (reference sequence). In nucleotides, the CDR3 is TGTGCCAGTAACCCAGGGCAGGTTACTGGCTACACCTTC. Translation: CASNPGQVTGYTF. Full variable domain (rest looked up from reference TRBV19 and TRBJ1-2): DGGITQSPKYLFRKEGQNVTLSCEQNLNHDAMYWYRQDPGQGLRLIYYSQIVNDFQKGDIAEGYSVSREKKESFPLTVTSAQKNPTAFYLCASNPGQVTGYTFGSGTRLTVV.

V usage is TRBV5-3 and J usage is TRBJ2-1; 10 positions agree with TRBD1. TRBV5-3 is given ORF status, its function remaining uncertain. CDR3 length: 16 residues. V trimming: 3 bases; J trimming: 5 bases; junction bases outside the gene matches: 8. The CDR3 sequence is CARSCADRGQNNEQFF. The CDR3 coding sequence is TGTGCCAGAAGCTGCGCCGACAGGGGGCAAAACAATGAGCAGTTCTTC.

The genes are TRBV4-1 and TRBJ2-2; 7 bases map to TRBD2. V lost 1 base, J lost 7 bases, and 12 bases stayed unmatched. Germline V gene lookup returns CDR1 MGHRA and CDR2 YSYEKL. The CDR3 contains 17 residues. This CDR3 reads CASSQVRTRGRDGELFF. The CDR3 nucleotides read TGCGCCAGCAGCCAAGTTCGGACTAGGGGTCGTGACGGGGAGCTGTTTTTT.

This clone was counted only a few times. The chain links TRBV6-5 to TRBJ1-1; D is uncertain. V was cut by 6 bases and J by 1 base, with 12 bases left in between. CDR3 length: 14 residues. CDR1 is MNHEY, CDR2 SVGAGI, per germline. The CDR3, as DNA: TGTGCCAGCAGACCTAGGCAGTCGAACACTGAAGCTTTCTTT. It is translated as CASRPRQSNTEAFF.

This rearrangement joins TRBV18 to TRBJ1-1, with 8 bases aligning to TRBD1. CDR3 size: 15 residues. V gave up 3 bases and J gave up 1 base; unmatched junction bases: 4. CDR1 is KGHSH and CDR2 is LQKENI in the germline V gene. In DNA, the CDR3 is TGTGCCAGCTCACCTCGACAGGGGAAGAACACTGAAGCTTTCTTT. Amino acids: CASSPRQGKNTEAFF.

This clone was seen once. One end of the junction fails to match germline, which may point to a read error. The V call is TRBV19, the J call TRBJ1-3; the D is unclear. CDR1 and CDR2 from the germline V gene are LNHDA and SQIVND (reference sequence). This CDR3 region has 16 residues. The CDR3 sequence is CASRIAGALSGNTIYF. In nucleotides, the CDR3 is TGTGCCAGTAGAATAGCGGGTGCGCTCTCTGGAAACACCATATATTTT.

The chain employs TRBV5-4 and TRBJ2-2; TRBD2 aligns across 13 bases. Germline assignment: CDR1 SGHNT and CDR2 YYREEE (reference sequence). V dropped 5 bases and J dropped 6; count of bases not matched to a gene: 7. The CDR3 consists of 16 residues. This chain's CDR3 is CASSRAGLAGPGELFF. DNA for the CDR3: TGTGCCAGCAGTCGAGCGGGACTAGCGGGGCCCGGGGAGCTGTTTTTT.

This chain links TRBV7-9 with TRBJ2-3; 7 nucleotides align to TRBD2. Germline CDR1 and CDR2: SEHNR and FQNEAQ (reference sequence). The V gene end was trimmed by 1 base and the J gene end by 2 bases; junction bases not matched to a gene: 9. CDR3 length: 17 residues. The DNA of the CDR3 is TGTGCCAGCAGCTTAGTAAGCAGCGGGGCTAACACAGATACGCAGTATTTT. It translates to CASSLVSSGANTDTQYF.

V usage is TRBV3-1 (or the pseudogene TRBV3-2) and J usage is TRBJ1-6, with TRBD1 identical over 8 bases. Germline trimming cut 1 base from V and 10 bases from J; bases unmatched to any gene: 6. Per germline, CDR1 LGHDT and CDR2 YNNKEL (reference sequence). The CDR3 is 15 amino acids. The CDR3, as DNA: TGTGCCAGCAGCCAAGTGTCAGGGGGCAGGTCACCCCTCCACTTT. Translation: CASSQVSGGRSPLHF.

This clone was counted once. The rearrangement uses TRBV2 and TRBJ2-1, with 9 nucleotides matching TRBD2. CDR1 is SNHLY and CDR2 is FYNNEI in the germline V gene. The V and J ends lost 4 bases and 4 bases, in that order; junction bases with no gene match: 5. The CDR3 extends over 15 amino acids. CDR3 loop: CASSAVRGGYNEQFF. CDR3 nucleotide sequence: TGTGCCAGCAGTGCAGTGCGGGGGGGATACAATGAGCAGTTCTTC.

This clone was observed once. The V and J genes are TRBV5-5 and TRBJ1-2; D remains unclear. The CDR3 spans 13 residues. The germline V gene encodes CDR1 SGHKS and CDR2 YYEKEE (reference sequence). V was pared by 3 bases and J by 2 bases, with 8 bases between. The CDR3 spells CASSSEGNYGYTF. The DNA for the CDR3 is TGTGCCAGCAGCTCTGAGGGAAACTATGGCTACACCTTC. The whole variable domain, filled in from reference TRBV5-5 and TRBJ1-2, reads DAGVTQSPTHLIKTRGQQVTLRCSPISGHKSVSWYQQVLGQGPQFIFQYYEKEERGRGNFPDRFSARQFPNYSSELNVNALLLGDSALYLCASSSEGNYGYTFGSGTRLTVV.

CDR3: CASSRSTGSGGETQYF. The CDR3 region has the DNA TGCGCCAGCAGCAGGTCGACGGGATCGGGAGGGGAGACCCAGTACTTC. The chain combines TRBV5-1 with TRBJ2-5; 8 bases fit TRBD2. V lost 4 bases to trimming and J lost 5 bases; unmatched junction nucleotides: 13. Germline V CDR1 and CDR2: SGHRS, YFSETQ. This CDR3 spans 16 amino acids.

DNA of the CDR3: TGTGCCAGCAAGTCCACAGGGGGGCTTGGTGGCTACACCTTC. Translated, it gives CASKSTGGLGGYTF. The J gene is TRBJ1-2, the V gene TRBV6-5; 8 nucleotides agree with TRBD1. CDR3 size: 14 residues. Germline V gives CDR1 MNHEY, CDR2 SVGAGI. V was pared by 7 bases and J by 7 bases, with 11 bases of the junction left unmatched.

The J gene is TRBJ2-2, the V gene TRBV3-1 (or the pseudogene TRBV3-2); a weak D match, TRBD2 (5 bases). Germline CDR1 reads LGHDT; CDR2 reads YNNKEL (reference sequence). V dropped 7 bases and J dropped 9 bases, with 12 bases sitting between them. The CDR3 spans 12 residues. CDR3 bases: TGTGCCAGCAACCTTGAGGGCCGGGAGCTGTTTTTT. Translation gives CASNLEGRELFF.